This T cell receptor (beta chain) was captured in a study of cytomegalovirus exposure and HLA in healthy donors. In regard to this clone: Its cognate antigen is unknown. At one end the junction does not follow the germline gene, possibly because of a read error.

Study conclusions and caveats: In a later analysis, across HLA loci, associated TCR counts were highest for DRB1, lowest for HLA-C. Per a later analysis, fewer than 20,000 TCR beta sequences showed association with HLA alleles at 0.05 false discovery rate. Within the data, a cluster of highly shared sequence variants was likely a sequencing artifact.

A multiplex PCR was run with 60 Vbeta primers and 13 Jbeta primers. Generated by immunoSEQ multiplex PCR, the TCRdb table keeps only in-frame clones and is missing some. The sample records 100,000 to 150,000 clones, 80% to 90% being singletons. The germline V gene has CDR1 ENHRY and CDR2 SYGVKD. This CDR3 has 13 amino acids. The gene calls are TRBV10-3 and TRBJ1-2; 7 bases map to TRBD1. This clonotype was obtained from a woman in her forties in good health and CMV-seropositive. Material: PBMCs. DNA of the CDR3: TGTGCCATCAGTGAGCGACAGGGAAAGTGGCTAGCCTTC. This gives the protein CAISERQGKWLAF.